This TCR beta chain came from a study of blood T cell repertoires in COVID-19. Study in general: Samples taken during acute and convalescent COVID-19 were collected in the United States, Italy and Spain.

Original data processing: Estimation of nucleated cell counts was performed using reference gene primer amplification. Measured with immunoSEQ multiplex PCR; TCRdb has only the in-frame clones, and not every one. From that table come the V and J calls and clone size; the DNA was used to work out D and trimming. Found here are about 180,000 clones, about 83% of them singletons; the top ten hold under 9.5%. Participant reports of clinical history set cohort assignment. Resolution of symptoms, clearance, or two negative PCRs was present in recovered Cohort 3 donors. CDR1 MNHEY and CDR2 SVGAGI come from the germline V gene. The CDR3 spans 16 residues. Trimming cost V 0 bases and J 3 bases; bases outside gene matches: 2.

The V gene is TRBV6-5, the J gene TRBJ2-1; 10 nucleotides agree with TRBD2. Sample: PBMCs or T cells enriched from blood (not recorded which). The receptor's source is a woman aged 30 to 39 who had recovered from COVID-19. The CDR3 sequence: CASSYSRTSGYNEQFF. The CDR3 bases are TGTGCCAGCAGTTACTCGAGGACTAGCGGCTACAATGAGCAGTTCTTC.